What follows describes a single T cell receptor beta chain. The antigen is not known. This specimen comes from a study of shared clonotypes between healthy human individuals. It was CD45RO-negative cells, positively selected for CCR7, that made up naive CD8 cells, with terminally differentiated effector memory CD45RA+ cells excluded. Findings of the study overall: Generation probabilities of non-shared clonotypes were lower (relative to those shared by all four donors).

The CDR3 runs to 15 residues. Unmatched junction bases numbered 3, after V lost 0 bases and J lost 1 base. Germline V lookup: CDR1 SGDLS, CDR2 YYNGEE. Clones were sequenced by immunoSEQ multiplex PCR, and TCRdb holds only the in-frame ones, with some missing. The data contain some 2 million clones, about 95% of them singletons. Material: naive CD8+ T cells sorted from blood. The chain recombines TRBV9 with TRBJ2-5; TRBD2 matches at 7 bases. The sequence derives from a man aged 18 to 29 in good health. The CDR3 loop is CASSVDVAGQETQYF. In DNA form, the CDR3 reads TGTGCCAGCAGCGTAGACGTAGCGGGCCAAGAGACCCAGTACTTC.